These 5 T cell receptor beta chains were sequenced from one sample in a study of blood T cell repertoires in COVID-19 (TCRdb year 2020). The library was produced with the immunoSEQ multiplex PCR assay. TCRdb took this table from immuneACCESS and kept in-frame rearrangements with V and J called. Such tables lack part of the clones; where checked against another copy, unresolved V genes explain under half of the gap, and the rest is unexplained. The sample table contains 100,000 to 150,000 clones; only one count was recorded for more than 70% of them. The biggest ten clones account for about 1% of the sample. Specimen: peripheral blood. The receptors here all came from a woman of 80 years or more with acute or convalescent COVID-19.

This clone has more than one count but fewer than ten. The chain recombines TRBV6-5 with TRBJ1-1, with 8 bases identical to TRBD1. In germline, CDR1 is MNHEY, CDR2 SVGAGI. J was trimmed by 5 bases and V by 7 bases; bases with no gene match: 9. The CDR3 is 14 amino acids. CDR3 sequence reads: CASKIDRGGTEAFF. The CDR3 coding sequence is TGTGCCAGCAAAATAGACAGGGGTGGAACTGAAGCTTTCTTT.

This rearrangement joins TRBV7-3 to TRBJ2-2; D might be TRBD2 (5 bases). The CDR3 is 16 amino acids. CDR1 SGHTA and CDR2 FQGTGA come from the germline V gene. Trimming shortened V by 5 bases and J by 3 bases, and 16 bases separated the two germline ends. The DNA for the CDR3 is TGTGCCAGCAGCCCCTCGGTGGGAGCTCACACCGGGGAGCTGTTTTTT. Its protein is CASSPSVGAHTGELFF.

CDR3 nucleotides: TGTGCCACCAGCTCCCACTATTTGATTAGCGGGAGGGAAGGCACAGATACGCAGTATTTT. Translation gives CATSSHYLISGREGTDTQYF. This rearrangement joins TRBV15 to TRBJ2-3; 11 bases map to TRBD2. Looked up from germline, CDR1 is LNHNV and CDR2 is YYDKDF (reference sequence). The CDR3 is 20 amino acids. Trimming at V came to 5 bases and at J to 1 base, leaving 17 bases not matched to a gene.

This sequence joins TRBV2 and TRBJ2-4, with D possibly matching TRBD2 (7 bases). Germline V CDR1 and CDR2: SNHLY, FYNNEI. The CDR3 consists of 16 residues. Trimming removed 5 bases at V and 1 base at J, with 15 bases between. CDR3 amino acids: CASSREGGGAKNIQYF. The DNA of the CDR3 is TGTGCCAGCAGTCGCGAAGGGGGAGGGGCCAAAAACATTCAGTACTTC. Full variable domain (rest looked up from reference TRBV2 and TRBJ2-4): EPEVTQTPSHQVTQMGQEVILRCVPISNHLYFYWYRQILGQKVEFLVSFYNNEISEKSEIFDDQFSVERPDGSNFTLKIRSTKLEDSAMYFCASSREGGGAKNIQYFGAGTRLSVL.

In its sample, this clone was seen once. The rearrangement uses TRBV5-1 and TRBJ1-2; D ambiguous. Trimming left V 0 bases short and J 3 bases short, with 3 bases between. This CDR3 is built from 12 residues. Per germline, CDR1 SGHRS and CDR2 YFSETQ. CDR3 amino acids: CASSLDYYGYTF. DNA for the CDR3: TGCGCCAGCAGCTTGGACTACTATGGCTACACCTTC.